A selection of T cell receptor beta chains follows, all from one sample in a study of T cells in Graves' hyperthyroidism and ophthalmopathy. TCRdb recomputed calls from the multiplex PCR reads with MiXCR, one row per CDR3 protein. This sample yields 150,000 to 200,000 distinct CDR3 sequences, of which 17% are seen a single time; roughly 30% belongs to the top ten. The specimen was blood. The receptors stem from a woman aged 45-60 years with Graves' hyperthyroidism. The CDR3 runs from the conserved cysteine through the conserved F or W. Fields, in order: V gene, J gene, CDR3 protein.

V gene: TRBV14; J gene: TRBJ1-2; CDR3 protein: CASSLYSGDRAYGYTF
V gene: TRBV14; J gene: TRBJ1-3; CDR3 protein: CASSSVGAGNTIYF
V gene: TRBV19; J gene: TRBJ1-1; CDR3 protein: CASRWGVQTEAFF
V gene: TRBV15; J gene: TRBJ2-1; CDR3 protein: CATSSLPRSQGLGRRGEQFF
V gene: TRBV7-8; J gene: TRBJ2-3; CDR3 protein: CASIHRASGANTQYF
V gene: TRBV25-1; J gene: TRBJ1-4; CDR3 protein: CASSPPMRLSNGKLFF
V gene: TRBV19; J gene: TRBJ2-5; CDR3 protein: CASSNPGALQETQYF
V gene: TRBV5-4; J gene: TRBJ2-5; CDR3 protein: CASSFRTEQETQYF
V gene: TRBV27; J gene: TRBJ1-1; CDR3 protein: CASSFLDGTEAFF
V gene: TRBV9; J gene: TRBJ1-3; CDR3 protein: CASSESGGGYTIYF
V gene: TRBV7-9; J gene: TRBJ2-7; CDR3 protein: CASSAIRAPGDEQYF
V gene: TRBV28; J gene: TRBJ1-1; CDR3 protein: CASTTATEAFF
V gene: TRBV5-1; J gene: TRBJ1-1; CDR3 protein: CASSFGRPNTEAFF
V gene: TRBV20-1; J gene: TRBJ2-5; CDR3 protein: CSARDRDRGPETQYF
V gene: TRBV2; J gene: TRBJ1-1; CDR3 protein: CASSPGTGVTAFF
V gene: TRBV7-9; J gene: TRBJ2-1; CDR3 protein: CASSSSLGTTRVEQFF
V gene: TRBV12-3/TRBV12-4; J gene: TRBJ1-6; CDR3 protein: CASSLKQGTSLHF
V gene: TRBV29-1; J gene: TRBJ2-5; CDR3 protein: CSVGDSLVETQYF
V gene: TRBV19; J gene: TRBJ2-3; CDR3 protein: CASKERGRGDTQYF
V gene: TRBV28; J gene: TRBJ1-3; CDR3 protein: CASSFPFGQGPSGNTIYF
V gene: TRBV7-3; J gene: TRBJ2-3; CDR3 protein: CASGGLGGSTDTQYF
V gene: TRBV7-2; J gene: TRBJ1-2; CDR3 protein: CASSSAGTGGSGYTF
V gene: TRBV6-1; J gene: TRBJ2-1; CDR3 protein: CASNAGTNTRAEQFF
V gene: TRBV6-1; J gene: TRBJ1-5; CDR3 protein: CASSGNRGSNQPQHF
V gene: TRBV10-3; J gene: TRBJ2-7; CDR3 protein: CAIRAGAGYEQYF
V gene: TRBV7-2; J gene: TRBJ2-7; CDR3 protein: CASSLQSPRGYSSYEQYF
V gene: TRBV6-2/TRBV6-3; J gene: TRBJ1-2; CDR3 protein: CASSYSKPGDTYGYTF
V gene: TRBV14; J gene: TRBJ1-1; CDR3 protein: CASQRDRVTEAFF
V gene: TRBV27; J gene: TRBJ2-7; CDR3 protein: CASSPLGTGGSRNF
V gene: TRBV29-1; J gene: TRBJ1-2; CDR3 protein: CSTETGSYGYTF
V gene: TRBV11-2; J gene: TRBJ1-2; CDR3 protein: CASSATGRQDGYTF
V gene: TRBV4-3; J gene: TRBJ2-3; CDR3 protein: CASSQGRGTTDTQYF
V gene: TRBV6-1; J gene: TRBJ1-1; CDR3 protein: CASTDPRDQGNGEAFF
V gene: TRBV14; J gene: TRBJ1-2; CDR3 protein: CASSRTGIMGGYTF
V gene: TRBV20-1; J gene: TRBJ2-3; CDR3 protein: CSVQAGEADTQYF
V gene: TRBV20-1; J gene: TRBJ2-1; CDR3 protein: CSALFRGRSYNEQFF